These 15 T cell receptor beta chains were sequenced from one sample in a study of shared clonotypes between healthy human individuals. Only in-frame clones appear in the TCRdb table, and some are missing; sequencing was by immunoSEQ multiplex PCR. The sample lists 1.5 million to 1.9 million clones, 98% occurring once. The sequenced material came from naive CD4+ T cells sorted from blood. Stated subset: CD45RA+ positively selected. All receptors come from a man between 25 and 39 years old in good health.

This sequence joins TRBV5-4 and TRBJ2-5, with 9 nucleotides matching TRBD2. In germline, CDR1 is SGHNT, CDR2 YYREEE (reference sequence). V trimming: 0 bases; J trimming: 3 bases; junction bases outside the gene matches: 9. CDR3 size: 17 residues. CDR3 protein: CASSLGPAGGGEETQYF. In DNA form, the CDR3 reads TGTGCCAGCAGCTTGGGTCCAGCGGGGGGAGGAGAAGAGACCCAGTACTTC.

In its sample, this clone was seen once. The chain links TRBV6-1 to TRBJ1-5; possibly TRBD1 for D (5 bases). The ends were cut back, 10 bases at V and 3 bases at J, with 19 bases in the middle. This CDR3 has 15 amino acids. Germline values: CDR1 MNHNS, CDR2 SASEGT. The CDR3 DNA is TGTGCCACCATAGCCCCGAGGGGAAACAATCAGCCCCAGCATTTT. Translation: CATIAPRGNNQPQHF.

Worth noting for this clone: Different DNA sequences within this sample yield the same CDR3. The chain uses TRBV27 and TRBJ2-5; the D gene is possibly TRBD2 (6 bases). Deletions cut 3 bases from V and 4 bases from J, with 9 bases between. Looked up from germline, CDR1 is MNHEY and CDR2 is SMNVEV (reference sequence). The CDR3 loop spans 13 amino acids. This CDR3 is CASSFLGGETQYF. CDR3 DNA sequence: TGTGCCAGCAGTTTCCTCGGGGGAGAGACCCAGTACTTC.

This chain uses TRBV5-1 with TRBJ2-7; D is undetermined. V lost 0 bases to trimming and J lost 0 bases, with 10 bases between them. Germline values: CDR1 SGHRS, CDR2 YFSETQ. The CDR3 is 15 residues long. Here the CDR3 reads CASSLGQTSSYEQYF. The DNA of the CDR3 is TGCGCCAGCAGCTTGGGGCAGACAAGCTCCTACGAGCAGTACTTC.

The CDR3 reads CASSMGLAETPHTQYF. The CDR3 DNA is TGTGCCAGCAGCATGGGACTAGCGGAGACACCACATACGCAGTATTTT. The gene calls are TRBV7-2 and TRBJ2-3; TRBD2 aligns across 11 bases. Trimming took 5 bases from V and 7 from J; bases not matched to a gene: 11. Germline V CDR1 and CDR2: SGHTA, FQGNSA. The CDR3 contains 16 residues.

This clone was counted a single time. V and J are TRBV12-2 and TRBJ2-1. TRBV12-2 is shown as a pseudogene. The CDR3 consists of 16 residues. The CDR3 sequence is CASRLGSMSRCNEQFF. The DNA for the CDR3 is TGTGCAAGTCGCTTAGGCAGCATGAGTCGGTGCAATGAGCAGTTCTTC.

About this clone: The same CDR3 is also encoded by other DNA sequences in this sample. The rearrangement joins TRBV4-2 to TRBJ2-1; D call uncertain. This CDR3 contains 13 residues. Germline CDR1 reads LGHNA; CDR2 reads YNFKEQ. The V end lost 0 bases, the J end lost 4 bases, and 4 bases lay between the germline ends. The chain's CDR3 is CASSQDTYNEQFF. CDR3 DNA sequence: TGTGCCAGCAGCCAAGATACGTACAATGAGCAGTTCTTC.

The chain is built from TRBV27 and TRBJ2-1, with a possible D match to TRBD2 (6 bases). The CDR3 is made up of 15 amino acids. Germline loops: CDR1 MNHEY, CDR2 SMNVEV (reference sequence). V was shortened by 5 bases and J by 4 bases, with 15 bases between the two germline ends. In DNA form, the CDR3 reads TGTGCCAGCAGTCACCCGCGGGGCCCTTACAATGAGCAGTTCTTC. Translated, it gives CASSHPRGPYNEQFF.

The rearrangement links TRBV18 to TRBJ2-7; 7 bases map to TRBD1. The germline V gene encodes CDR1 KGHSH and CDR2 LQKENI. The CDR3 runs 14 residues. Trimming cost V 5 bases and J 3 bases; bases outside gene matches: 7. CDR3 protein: CASSTGTDYYEQYF. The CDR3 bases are TGTGCCAGCTCAACCGGGACAGACTACTACGAGCAGTACTTC.

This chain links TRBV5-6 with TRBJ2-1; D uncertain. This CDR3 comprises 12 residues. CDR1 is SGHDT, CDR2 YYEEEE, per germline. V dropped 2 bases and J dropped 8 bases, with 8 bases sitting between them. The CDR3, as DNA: TGTGCCAGCAGCTTTCAAACCTATGAGCAGTTCTTC. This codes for CASSFQTYEQFF.

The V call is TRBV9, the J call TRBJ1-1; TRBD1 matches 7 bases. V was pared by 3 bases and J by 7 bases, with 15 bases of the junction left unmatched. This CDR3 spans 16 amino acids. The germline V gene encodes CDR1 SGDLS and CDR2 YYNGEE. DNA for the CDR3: TGTGCCAGCAGCGCCAGGGGAGGGGGCAAAGGGATTGAAGCTTTCTTT. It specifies CASSARGGGKGIEAFF. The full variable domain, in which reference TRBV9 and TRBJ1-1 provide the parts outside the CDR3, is DSGVTQTPKHLITATGQRVTLRCSPRSGDLSVYWYQQSLDQGLQFLIQYYNGEERAKGNILERFSAQQFPDLHSELNLSSLELGDSALYFCASSARGGGKGIEAFFGQGTRLTVV.

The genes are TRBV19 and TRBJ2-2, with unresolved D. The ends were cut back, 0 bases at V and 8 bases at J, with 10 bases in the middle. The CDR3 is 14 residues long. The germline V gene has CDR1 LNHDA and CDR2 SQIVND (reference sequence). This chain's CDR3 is CASSIDGPAGELFF. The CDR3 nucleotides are TGTGCCAGTAGTATAGATGGCCCAGCAGGGGAGCTGTTTTTT.

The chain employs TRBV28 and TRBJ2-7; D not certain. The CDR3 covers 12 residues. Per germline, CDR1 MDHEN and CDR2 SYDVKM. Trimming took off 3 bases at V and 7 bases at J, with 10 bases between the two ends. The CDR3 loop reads CASSLKGWEQYF. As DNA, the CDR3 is TGTGCCAGCAGTTTGAAAGGATGGGAGCAGTACTTC.

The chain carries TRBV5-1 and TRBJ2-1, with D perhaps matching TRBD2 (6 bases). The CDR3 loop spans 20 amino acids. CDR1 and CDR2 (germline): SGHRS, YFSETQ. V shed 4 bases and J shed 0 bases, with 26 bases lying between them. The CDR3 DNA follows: TGCGCCAGCAGCCCCTATAGCGGCATTAGGACAAGCAGCTCCTACAATGAGCAGTTCTTC. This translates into CASSPYSGIRTSSSYNEQFF.

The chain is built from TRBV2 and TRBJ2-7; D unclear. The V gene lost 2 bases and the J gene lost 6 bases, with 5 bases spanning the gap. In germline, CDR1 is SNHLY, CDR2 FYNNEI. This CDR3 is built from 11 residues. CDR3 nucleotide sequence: TGTGCCAGCAGTGAAAGTCCCGAGCAGTACTTC. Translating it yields CASSESPEQYF.